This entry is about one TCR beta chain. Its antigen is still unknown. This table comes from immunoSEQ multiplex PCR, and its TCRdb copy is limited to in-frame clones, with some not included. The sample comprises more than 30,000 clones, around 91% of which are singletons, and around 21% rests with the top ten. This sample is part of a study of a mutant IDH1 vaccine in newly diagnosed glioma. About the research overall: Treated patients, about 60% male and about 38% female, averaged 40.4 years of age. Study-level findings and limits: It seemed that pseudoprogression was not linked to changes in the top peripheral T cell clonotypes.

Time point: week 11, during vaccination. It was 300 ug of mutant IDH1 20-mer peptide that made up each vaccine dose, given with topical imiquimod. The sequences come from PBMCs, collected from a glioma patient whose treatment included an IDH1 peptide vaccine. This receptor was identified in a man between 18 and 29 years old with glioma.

CDR3 nucleotides: TGTGCCAGCAGCCTCCGGGACACTGGGGGAGCTTTCTTT. This gives the protein CASSLRDTGGAFF. The rearrangement joins TRBV11-2 to TRBJ1-1; D possibly corresponds to TRBD1 (6 bases). The germline gives CDR1 SGHAT, CDR2 FQNNGV. Deletions cut 5 bases from V and 10 bases from J, with 17 bases between. The CDR3 loop spans 13 amino acids.